This TCR beta chain was sequenced in a study of radiation and T cells in renal cell carcinoma. Study-level findings and limits: In blood, top tumor clones expanded by 2 weeks, shrinking by 4.

CDR1 and CDR2 from the germline V gene are LGHNA and YNFKEQ. After removal of 0 bases from V and 6 bases from J, the junction contained 7 bases not matched to a gene. This CDR3 spans 16 amino acids. Note on this clone: Its antigen remains unknown.

Time point denoted: baseline pretreatment blood. Treatment given: 15 Gy SBRT to primary tumor, nephrectomy 4 weeks later. Serial blood draws occurred at baseline and 2 and 4 weeks post-SBRT. Data came from immunoSEQ multiplex PCR; TCRdb stores just in-frame clones and leaves some out. The profile shows approximately 45,000 clones, approximately 80% of them singletons. The TCR was taken from a woman in her seventies with renal cell carcinoma. The source was blood, collected from a patient whose treatment included radiotherapy and nephrectomy. The rearrangement uses TRBV4-2 and TRBJ2-1; 8 bases line up with TRBD1. CDR3 amino acids: CASSQDPGTGGNEQFF. Here the CDR3 DNA reads TGTGCCAGCAGCCAAGATCCGGGAACAGGGGGCAATGAGCAGTTCTTC.